The 23 T cell receptor beta chains in this list originate from one sample, sequenced in a study of blood T cell repertoires in COVID-19. The method was immunoSEQ multiplex PCR; TCRdb's version includes in-frame clones alone and lacks a portion of them. This table holds approximately 15,000 clones, 80% to 85% found once. The sequenced sample consisted of peripheral blood. The receptors here all came from a man aged 50-60 years with active COVID-19.

By frequency in the sample, this clone is medium-sized (0.01 to 0.1%). This sequence joins TRBV7-8 and TRBJ2-7; D remains ambiguous. CDR3 size: 16 residues. From germline, CDR1 is SGHVS and CDR2 FQNEAQ. Trimming left V 3 bases short and J 1 base short, with 16 bases between. The CDR3 DNA sequence: TGTGCCAGCAGCTTGTCAGGCCGACCCTCATCCTACGAGCAGTACTTC. Amino acids: CASSLSGRPSSYEQYF.

This clone has just one count. Relative to the germline gene, one junction end is altered; a read error may explain this. CDR3: CASSAFSDRDDSALHF. CDR3 bases: TGTGCCAGCAGCGCTTTTTCGGACAGAGACGATTCAGCCCTCCACTTT. V usage is TRBV27 and J usage is TRBJ1-6; D is perhaps TRBD1 (6 bases). The length of the CDR3 is 16 residues. Germline CDR1 is MNHEY and CDR2 is SMNVEV (reference sequence).

This rearrangement joins TRBV11-2 to TRBJ1-1; weak D call: TRBD1 (5 bases). Germline V gives CDR1 SGHAT, CDR2 FQNNGV. The CDR3 loop spans 12 amino acids. Trimming took 8 bases from V and 4 from J, leaving 11 bases between them. Here the CDR3 reads CASGQGGTEAFF. CDR3 DNA sequence: TGTGCCAGCGGGCAGGGCGGCACTGAAGCTTTCTTT. Full variable domain (outside the CDR3, taken from reference TRBV11-2 and TRBJ1-1): EAGVAQSPRYKIIEKRQSVAFWCNPISGHATLYWYQQILGQGPKLLIQFQNNGVVDDSQLPKDRFSAERLKGVDSTLKIQPAKLEDSAVYLCASGQGGTEAFFGQGTRLTVV.

J is TRBJ2-5 and V is TRBV7-9; 9 positions match TRBD1. CDR1 and CDR2 (germline): SEHNR, FQNEAQ (reference sequence). This CDR3 is 16 amino acids long. Unmatched junction bases numbered 8, after V lost 1 base and J lost 5 bases. The CDR3 loop is CASSLGGQGVVETQYF. In nucleotides, the CDR3 is TGTGCCAGCAGCTTAGGGGGACAGGGCGTAGTGGAGACCCAGTACTTC.

The chain joins TRBV29-1 to TRBJ2-5, with D possibly matching TRBD2 (6 bases). V was trimmed by 6 bases and J by 2 bases, leaving 13 bases between them. The CDR3 is made up of 13 amino acids. Germline V CDR1 and CDR2: SQVTM, ANQGSEA. Here the CDR3 reads CSVDSSEQETQYF. DNA of the CDR3: TGCAGCGTAGACTCTAGCGAGCAAGAGACCCAGTACTTC.

This chain joins TRBV11-2 and TRBJ1-4; the D is unclear. The germline gives CDR1 SGHAT, CDR2 FQNNGV. The CDR3 extends over 14 amino acids. The ends were cut back, 3 bases at V and 5 bases at J, with 10 bases in the middle. The DNA for the CDR3 is TGTGCCAGCAGCTTCGCCGCGGGGAATGAAAAACTGTTTTTT. Its translation is CASSFAAGNEKLFF.

The rearrangement links TRBV30 to TRBJ2-3; no firm D call. The CDR3 spans 13 residues. Germline V gene sequence: CDR1 GTSNPN, CDR2 SVGIG (reference sequence). The germline V and J ends were trimmed by 4 bases and 2 bases, with 10 bases remaining between them. The DNA for the CDR3 is TGTGCCTGGAATGGCGGATTCACAGATACGCAGTATTTT. Its protein is CAWNGGFTDTQYF.

This clone occurred a few times. The rearrangement links TRBV28 to TRBJ2-2; 9 bases align to TRBD1. There are 16 residues in the CDR3. The V gene end was trimmed by 5 bases and the J gene end by 4 bases; junction bases not matched to a gene: 8. Germline V lookup: CDR1 MDHEN, CDR2 SYDVKM. CDR3 nucleotide sequence: TGTGCCAGCAGTGATACAGGGGGCCGTGGCACCGGGGAGCTGTTTTTT. Protein: CASSDTGGRGTGELFF.

J is TRBJ1-2 and V is TRBV28; D might be TRBD1 (6 bases). This CDR3 spans 17 amino acids. The ends were cut back, 3 bases at V and 6 bases at J, with 23 bases in the middle. Germline CDR1 and CDR2: MDHEN and SYDVKM. The DNA for the CDR3 is TGTGCCAGCAGTTTTCTGCAACAGGGTACTCGGGAGGATGGCTACACCTTC. Translated: CASSFLQQGTREDGYTF.

The rearrangement uses TRBV19 and TRBJ1-3; 8 bases are shared with TRBD1. V was pared by 5 bases and J by 5 bases, with 8 bases of the junction left unmatched. CDR1 is LNHDA and CDR2 is SQIVND in the germline V gene (reference sequence). The CDR3 has 15 amino acids. The chain's CDR3 is CASSFTTGGRNTIYF. The DNA of the CDR3 is TGTGCCAGTAGTTTCACTACAGGGGGAAGAAACACCATATATTTT.

The chain is built from TRBV7-8 and TRBJ2-7, with 12 bases that match TRBD2. Germline V gives CDR1 SGHVS, CDR2 FQNEAQ. This CDR3 is built from 17 residues. The junction had 9 bases not matched to a gene; V was cut back by 5 bases and J by 1 base. The chain's CDR3 is CASSPRTSGIHSYEQYF. The CDR3, as DNA: TGTGCCAGCAGCCCTAGGACTAGCGGGATCCATTCCTACGAGCAGTACTTC.

This sequence joins TRBV10-3 and TRBJ2-1; 7 nucleotides line up with TRBD2. V was pared by 10 bases and J by 7 bases, with 13 bases of the junction left unmatched. Germline CDR1 ENHRY, CDR2 SYGVKD. The CDR3 runs 14 residues. DNA for the CDR3: TGTGCCACGGATCTAGCGGAAGCTGGTAATGAGCAGTTCTTC. Amino acid sequence: CATDLAEAGNEQFF.

The chain combines TRBV5-4 with TRBJ2-5, with 11 bases that match TRBD2. Trimming cost V 0 bases and J 5 bases; bases outside gene matches: 3. The CDR3 runs 15 residues. From germline, CDR1 is SGHNT and CDR2 YYREEE (reference sequence). This chain's CDR3 is CASSLGLAGMETQYF. In nucleotides, the CDR3 is TGTGCCAGCAGCTTGGGACTAGCGGGGATGGAGACCCAGTACTTC. Supplemented by reference TRBV5-4 and TRBJ2-5, the full variable domain reads ETGVTQSPTHLIKTRGQQVTLRCSSQSGHNTVSWYQQALGQGPQFIFQYYREEENGRGNFPPRFSGLQFPNYSSELNVNALELDDSALYLCASSLGLAGMETQYFGPGTRLLVL.

There are a few counts of this clone. The chain links TRBV2 to TRBJ2-3; D may be TRBD1 (6 bases). CDR1 SNHLY and CDR2 FYNNEI come from the germline V gene. V lost 10 bases and J lost 0, with 11 bases in between. The CDR3 sequence is 13 residues long. The CDR3 DNA reads as TGTGCCAAAGGACAGACTAGCACAGATACGCAGTATTTT. Its translation: CAKGQTSTDTQYF.

The CDR3 bases are TGTGCCAGCAGCTTGGCGACCACTAGCGGCACAGATACGCAGTATTTT. Its translation: CASSLATTSGTDTQYF. V gene TRBV5-6 combines with J gene TRBJ2-3; 7 bases line up with TRBD2. The CDR3 totals 16 residues. The germline V gene encodes CDR1 SGHDT and CDR2 YYEEEE. The V segment lost 0 bases and the J segment 1 base; nucleotides outside the gene matches: 5. The full variable domain, its missing parts supplied by reference TRBV5-6 and TRBJ2-3, is DAGVTQSPTHLIKTRGQQVTLRCSPKSGHDTVSWYQQALGQGPQFIFQYYEEEERQRGNFPDRFSGHQFPNYSSELNVNALLLGDSALYLCASSLATTSGTDTQYFGPGTRLTVL.

This clone was recorded only once. V is TRBV5-4 and J is TRBJ2-1; 11 nucleotides match TRBD2. The germline V gene encodes CDR1 SGHNT and CDR2 YYREEE (reference sequence). The CDR3 loop spans 16 amino acids. V shed 4 bases, J shed 4 bases, and the junction held 7 bases outside the gene matches. CDR3 DNA: TGTGCCAGCAGCCCGGGACTAGCGGCGGAGTACAATGAGCAGTTCTTC. It codes for CASSPGLAAEYNEQFF.

The rearrangement uses TRBV11-1 and TRBJ2-5; perhaps TRBD2 as D (5 bases). Trimming took 5 bases from V and 7 from J, leaving 17 bases between them. CDR1 and CDR2 from the germline V gene are SGHAT and FQDESV (reference sequence). This CDR3 region has 14 residues. CDR3 protein: CASSPSRTSGTQYF. The CDR3 region has the DNA TGTGCCAGCAGCCCGAGTCGGACTTCAGGGACCCAGTACTTC.

This chain uses TRBV19 with TRBJ1-1; D is uncertain. There are 13 residues in the CDR3. CDR1 LNHDA and CDR2 SQIVND come from the germline V gene (reference sequence). V lost 3 bases and J 1 base, leaving 6 bases between the germline ends. The CDR3 here is CASSMQKNTEAFF. In nucleotides, the CDR3 is TGTGCCAGTAGTATGCAGAAGAACACTGAAGCTTTCTTT.

The chain combines TRBV7-8 with TRBJ1-6, with TRBD1 identical over 8 bases. Losses at the gene ends were 9 bases for V and 7 bases for J; bases not matched to a gene: 20. The V gene's germline CDR1 is SGHVS and CDR2 FQNEAQ. The CDR3 runs 18 residues. The CDR3: CARSIGTGQKRPNSPLHF. The CDR3 nucleotides read TGTGCCAGGAGTATAGGGACAGGCCAAAAGCGGCCAAATTCACCCCTCCACTTT.

The chain links TRBV7-6 to TRBJ2-3, with TRBD2 matching 7 bases. The V and J ends lost 0 bases and 1 base, in that order; junction bases with no gene match: 7. Germline V lookup: CDR1 SGHVS, CDR2 FNYEAQ. The CDR3 is made up of 17 amino acids. CDR3 sequence (DNA): TGTGCCAGCAGCTTAGCGCCCAGCGGGATGGGCACAGATACGCAGTATTTT. This sequence encodes CASSLAPSGMGTDTQYF. The complete variable domain, with remaining parts taken from reference TRBV7-6 and TRBJ2-3, reads GAGVSQSPRYKVTKRGQDVALRCDPISGHVSLYWYRQALGQGPEFLTYFNYEAQQDKSGLPNDRFSAERPEGSISTLTIQRTEQRDSAMYRCASSLAPSGMGTDTQYFGPGTRLTVL.

This sequence joins TRBV5-1 and TRBJ1-1; TRBD1 is a possible D gene (5 bases). Trimming removed 3 bases at V and 6 bases at J, with 24 bases between. This CDR3 region has 17 residues. Germline V gene data show CDR1 as SGHRS and CDR2 as YFSETQ. The CDR3 sequence is CASSSEETKGIESEAFF. The CDR3 DNA reads TGCGCCAGCAGCTCCGAGGAAACGAAGGGGATCGAATCTGAAGCTTTCTTT.

A remark on this clone: This may be a read error, as it is one base from a much larger clone. The chain has TRBV28 and TRBJ2-2; the match to TRBD2 covers 10 bases. The V segment lost 6 bases and the J segment 4 bases; nucleotides outside the gene matches: 11. Looked up from germline, CDR1 is MDHEN and CDR2 is SYDVKM. The CDR3 runs to 17 residues. For the CDR3, the DNA is TGTGCCAGCAGACCCGGACTAGCGGAAGACACCACCGGGGAGCTGTTTTTT. Its protein is CASRPGLAEDTTGELFF.

V gene TRBV25-1 combines with J gene TRBJ2-1; D unresolved. V lost 4 bases, J lost 6 bases, and 10 bases lay in between. The CDR3 loop spans 13 amino acids. CDR1 MGHDK and CDR2 SYGVNS come from the germline V gene. CDR3 amino acids: CASSGPRFNEQFF. CDR3 sequence (DNA): TGTGCCAGCAGTGGCCCACGGTTCAATGAGCAGTTCTTC.